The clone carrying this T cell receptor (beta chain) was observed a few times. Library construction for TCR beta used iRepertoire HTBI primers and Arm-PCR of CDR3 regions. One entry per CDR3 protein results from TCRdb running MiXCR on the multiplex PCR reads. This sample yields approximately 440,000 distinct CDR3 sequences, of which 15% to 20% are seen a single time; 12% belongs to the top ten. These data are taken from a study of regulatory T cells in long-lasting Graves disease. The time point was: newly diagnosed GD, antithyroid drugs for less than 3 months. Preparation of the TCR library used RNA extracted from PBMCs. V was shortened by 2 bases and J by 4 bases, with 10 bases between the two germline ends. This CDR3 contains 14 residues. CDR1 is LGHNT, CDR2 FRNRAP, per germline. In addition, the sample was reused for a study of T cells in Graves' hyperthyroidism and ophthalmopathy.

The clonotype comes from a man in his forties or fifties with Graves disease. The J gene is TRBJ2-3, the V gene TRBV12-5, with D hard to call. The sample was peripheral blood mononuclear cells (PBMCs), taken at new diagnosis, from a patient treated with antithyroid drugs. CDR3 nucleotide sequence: TGTGCTAGTGGTTTGAGAGCACAGCCAGATACGCAGTATTTT. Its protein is CASGLRAQPDTQYF.